The T cell receptor beta chain described here comes from a study of blood T cells in healthy people across ages. Germline lookup yields CDR1 MGHRA and CDR2 YSYEKL. The CDR3 is 14 residues long. The V end lost 4 bases, the J end lost 1 base, and 10 bases lay between the germline ends. This clonotype has just a few counts. What it binds is not known. Next came a second PCR, run for about 6 to 11 cycles, which used a sample-barcoded 5' primer along with a J-beta primer mix. Every cDNA molecule bore a tag from a template-switch adaptor containing 12 random nucleotides. Sequencing of every sample gave 3 million or more CDR3-containing paired-end reads. TCRdb used MiXCR to reprocess the 5' RACE reads, holding one entry per CDR3 protein. The profile shows 1.5 million to 2 million distinct CDR3 sequences, roughly 27% of them singletons. Findings of the study overall: Roughly linear age-related decline in beta diversity appeared, significant by age roughly 40. Since the PBMCs were unsorted, naive and antigen-experienced cells could not be conclusively compared.

The sample was blood. The receptor's source is a woman in her twenties or thirties in good health. V and J are TRBV4-1 and TRBJ1-2; D is undetermined. CDR3 in DNA: TGCGCCAGCAGCCCCAGACATGATAACTATGGCTACACCTTC. Translated: CASSPRHDNYGYTF.